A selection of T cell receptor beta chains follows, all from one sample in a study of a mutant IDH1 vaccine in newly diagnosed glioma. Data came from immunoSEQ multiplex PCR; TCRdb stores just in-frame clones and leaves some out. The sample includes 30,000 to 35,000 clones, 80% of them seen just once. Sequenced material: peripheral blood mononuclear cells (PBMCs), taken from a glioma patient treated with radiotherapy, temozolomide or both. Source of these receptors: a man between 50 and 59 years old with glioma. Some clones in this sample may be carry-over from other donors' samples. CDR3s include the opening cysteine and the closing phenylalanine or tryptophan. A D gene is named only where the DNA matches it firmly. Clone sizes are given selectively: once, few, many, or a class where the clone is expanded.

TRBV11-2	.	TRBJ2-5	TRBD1	CASAITGGETQYF	TGTGCCAGCGCTATTACAGGGGGGGAGACCCAGTACTTC
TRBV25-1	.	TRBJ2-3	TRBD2	CASSTSGRELDTQYF	TGTGCCAGCAGTACTAGCGGGAGGGAGTTGGATACGCAGTATTTT
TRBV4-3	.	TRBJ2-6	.	CASSRQRGANVLTF	TGCGCCAGCAGCCGACAGCGAGGGGCCAACGTCCTGACTTTC
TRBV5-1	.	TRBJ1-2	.	CASSVTGHGYTF	TGCGCCAGCAGCGTGACAGGACATGGCTACACCTTC
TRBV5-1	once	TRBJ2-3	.	CASSSLATDTQYF	TGCGCCAGCAGCTCGCTAGCCACAGATACGCAGTATTTT
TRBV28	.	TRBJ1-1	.	CASQRTAPLNTEAFF	TGTGCCAGCCAAAGGACAGCACCCTTGAACACTGAAGCTTTCTTT
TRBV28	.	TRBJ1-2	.	CASSLAGSRDGYTF	TGTGCCAGCAGCCTCGCAGGGAGTCGAGATGGCTACACCTTC
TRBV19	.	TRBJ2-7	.	CASRSRSDSGRQYF	TGTGCCAGTCGCAGCAGATCGGATTCGGGACGGCAGTACTTC
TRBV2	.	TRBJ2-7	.	CASSPPPGRSSYEQYF	TGTGCCAGCAGTCCGCCCCCCGGGCGCAGCTCCTACGAGCAGTACTTC
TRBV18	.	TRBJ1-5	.	CASSDTPSNQPQHF	TGTGCCAGCTCAGACACCCCCTCCAATCAGCCCCAGCATTTT
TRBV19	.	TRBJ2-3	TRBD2	CASSHAPGTSGGNGDTQYF	TGTGCCAGTAGTCATGCGCCCGGGACTAGCGGGGGGAACGGAGATACGCAGTATTTT
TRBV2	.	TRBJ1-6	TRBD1	CASRGPADRSSYNSPLHF	TGTGCCAGCAGGGGACCGGCGGACAGGAGCTCCTATAATTCACCCCTCCACTTT
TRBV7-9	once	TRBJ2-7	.	CASSSRRGATYEQYF	TGTGCCAGCAGCTCACGTAGGGGAGCCACCTACGAGCAGTACTTC
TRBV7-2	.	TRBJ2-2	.	CASSPTGGTTGELFF	TGTGCCAGCAGCCCGACAGGAGGGACCACCGGGGAGCTGTTTTTT
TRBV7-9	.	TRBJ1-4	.	CASSLTGNEKLFF	TGTGCCAGCAGCTTAACAGGGAATGAAAAACTGTTTTTT
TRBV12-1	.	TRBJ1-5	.	CASSFPGHLLNQPQHF	TGTGCCAGCAGCTTCCCGGGACACCTATTAAATCAGCCCCAGCATTTT
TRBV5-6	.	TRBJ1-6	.	CASSLGDGNSPLHF	TGTGCCAGCAGCTTAGGGGACGGCAATTCACCCCTCCACTTT
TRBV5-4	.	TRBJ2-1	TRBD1	CASRTDREMYNEQFF	TGTGCCAGCAGGACTGACAGGGAGATGTACAATGAGCAGTTCTTC
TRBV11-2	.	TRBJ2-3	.	CASSLGDGGPYTDTQYF	TGTGCCAGCAGCCTGGGAGACGGGGGACCTTACACAGATACGCAGTATTTT
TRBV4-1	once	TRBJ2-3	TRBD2	CASSQVGFREGTDTQYF	TGCGCCAGCAGCCAAGTGGGGTTCCGGGAGGGAACAGATACGCAGTATTTT
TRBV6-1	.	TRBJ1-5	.	CASQPTGNQPQHF	TGTGCCAGCCAACCGACGGGAAATCAGCCCCAGCATTTT
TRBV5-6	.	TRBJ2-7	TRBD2	CASSPGLAGTYEQYF	TGTGCCAGCAGCCCGGGACTAGCGGGGACATACGAGCAGTACTTC
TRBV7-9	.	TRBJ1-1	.	CASSKGQKGDEAFF	TGTGCCAGCAGCAAAGGACAGAAAGGAGATGAAGCTTTCTTT
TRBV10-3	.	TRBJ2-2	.	CAISESRGYSGTGELFF	TGTGCCATCAGTGAGTCTCGGGGATACAGTGGCACCGGGGAGCTGTTTTTT
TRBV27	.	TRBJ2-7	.	CASSLYGGGTYEQYF	TGTGCCAGCAGTTTATATGGAGGGGGAACCTACGAGCAGTACTTC
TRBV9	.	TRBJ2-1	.	CASSGEGWGHNEQFF	TGTGCCAGCAGCGGTGAAGGGTGGGGCCACAATGAGCAGTTCTTC
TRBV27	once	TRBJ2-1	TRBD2	CASGRLAGGMRDEQFF	TGTGCCAGCGGTCGACTAGCGGGAGGGATGAGGGATGAGCAGTTCTTC
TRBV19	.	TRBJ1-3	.	CASSLGRGNTIYF	TGTGCCAGTAGTTTGGGACGCGGAAACACCATATATTTT
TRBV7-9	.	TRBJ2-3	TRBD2	CASSLTSGNTDTQYF	TGTGCCAGCAGCTTGACTAGCGGGAACACAGATACGCAGTATTTT
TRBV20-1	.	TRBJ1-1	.	CSARSRNEAFF	TGCAGTGCTAGATCCCGGAACGAAGCTTTCTTT
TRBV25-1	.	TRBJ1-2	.	CASSEYGGRNGYTF	TGTGCCAGCAGTGAATACGGGGGCAGGAATGGCTACACCTTC
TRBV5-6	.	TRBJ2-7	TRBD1	CASSRQGSGEQYF	TGTGCCAGCAGTCGACAGGGGTCGGGAGAGCAGTACTTC
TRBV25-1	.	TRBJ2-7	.	CASSAISEQYF	TGTGCCAGCAGTGCCATTAGCGAGCAGTACTTC
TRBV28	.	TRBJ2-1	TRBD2	CASSLSPGTSANNEQFF	TGTGCCAGCAGTCTCTCCCCCGGGACTAGCGCGAATAATGAGCAGTTCTTC
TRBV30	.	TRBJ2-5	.	CAWSFGGAVETQYF	TGTGCCTGGAGTTTCGGGGGCGCGGTGGAGACCCAGTACTTC
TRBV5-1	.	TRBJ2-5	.	CASSLEAGAEETQYF	TGCGCCAGCAGCTTAGAGGCAGGGGCCGAAGAGACCCAGTACTTC
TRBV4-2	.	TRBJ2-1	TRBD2	CASSQVAGGNNEQFF	TGTGCCAGCAGCCAAGTAGCGGGAGGTAACAATGAGCAGTTCTTC
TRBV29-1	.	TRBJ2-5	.	CSVGGGLQETQYF	TGCAGCGTGGGCGGGGGCCTCCAAGAGACCCAGTACTTC
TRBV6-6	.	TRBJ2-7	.	CASSPPGVYEQYF	TGTGCCAGCAGCCCCCCGGGGGTGTACGAGCAGTACTTC
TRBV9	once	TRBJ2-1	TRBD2	CASSTIAGSYNEQFF	TGTGCCAGCAGCACAATAGCGGGGAGCTACAATGAGCAGTTCTTC
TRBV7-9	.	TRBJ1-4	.	CASSLRQSNEKLFF	TGTGCCAGCAGCTTAAGACAGTCTAATGAAAAACTGTTTTTT